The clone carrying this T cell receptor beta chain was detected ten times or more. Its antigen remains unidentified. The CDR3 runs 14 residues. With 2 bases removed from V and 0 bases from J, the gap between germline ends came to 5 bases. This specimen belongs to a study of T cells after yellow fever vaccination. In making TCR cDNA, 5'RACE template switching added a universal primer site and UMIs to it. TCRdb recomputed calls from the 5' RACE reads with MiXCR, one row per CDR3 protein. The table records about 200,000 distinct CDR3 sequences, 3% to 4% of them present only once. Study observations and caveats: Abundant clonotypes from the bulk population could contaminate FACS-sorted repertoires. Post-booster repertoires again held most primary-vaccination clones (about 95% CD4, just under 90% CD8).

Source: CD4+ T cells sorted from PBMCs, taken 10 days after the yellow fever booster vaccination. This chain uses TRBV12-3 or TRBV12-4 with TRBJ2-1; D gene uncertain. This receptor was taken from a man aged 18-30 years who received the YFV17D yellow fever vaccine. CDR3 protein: CASSLTSSYNEQFF. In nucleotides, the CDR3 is TGTGCCAGCAGTTTAACGAGCTCCTACAATGAGCAGTTCTTC.